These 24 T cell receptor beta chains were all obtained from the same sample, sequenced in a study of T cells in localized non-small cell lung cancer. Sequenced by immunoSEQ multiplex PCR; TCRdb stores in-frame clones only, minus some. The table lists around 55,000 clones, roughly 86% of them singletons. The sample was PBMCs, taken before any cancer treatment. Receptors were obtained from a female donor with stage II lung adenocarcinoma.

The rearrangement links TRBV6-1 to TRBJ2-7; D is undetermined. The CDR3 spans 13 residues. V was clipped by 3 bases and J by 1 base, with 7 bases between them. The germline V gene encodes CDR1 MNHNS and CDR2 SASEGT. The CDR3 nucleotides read TGTGCCAGCAGTGAGTGGAGTTCCTACGAGCAGTACTTC. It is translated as CASSEWSSYEQYF.

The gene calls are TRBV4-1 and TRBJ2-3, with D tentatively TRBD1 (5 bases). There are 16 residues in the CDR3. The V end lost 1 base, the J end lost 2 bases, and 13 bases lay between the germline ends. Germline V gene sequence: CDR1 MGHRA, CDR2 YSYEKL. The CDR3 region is CASSQVGLPFTDTQYF. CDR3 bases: TGCGCCAGCAGCCAAGTGGGGCTACCTTTCACAGATACGCAGTATTTT.

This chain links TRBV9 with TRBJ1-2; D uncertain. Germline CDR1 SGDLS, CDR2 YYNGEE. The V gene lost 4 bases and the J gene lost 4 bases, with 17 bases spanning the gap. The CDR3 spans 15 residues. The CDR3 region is CASSPEGSPFYGYTF. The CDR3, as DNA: TGTGCCAGCAGCCCAGAAGGCAGCCCTTTCTATGGCTACACCTTC.

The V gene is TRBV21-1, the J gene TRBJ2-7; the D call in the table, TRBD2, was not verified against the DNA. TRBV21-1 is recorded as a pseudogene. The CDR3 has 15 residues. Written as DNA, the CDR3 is TGTGCCAGCGGACCGACTAGCGGGGATACCTACGAGCAGTACTTC. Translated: CASGPTSGDTYEQYF.

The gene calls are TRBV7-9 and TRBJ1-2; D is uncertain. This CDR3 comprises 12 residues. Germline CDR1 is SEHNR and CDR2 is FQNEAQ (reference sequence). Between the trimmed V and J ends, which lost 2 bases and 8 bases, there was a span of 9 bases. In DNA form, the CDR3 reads TGTGCCAGCAGCTTAATCAGCTGGGGCTACACCTTC. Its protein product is CASSLISWGYTF.

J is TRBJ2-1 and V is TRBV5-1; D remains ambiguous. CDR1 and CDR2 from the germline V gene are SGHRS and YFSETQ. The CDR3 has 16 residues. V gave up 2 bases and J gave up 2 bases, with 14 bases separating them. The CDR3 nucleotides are TGCGCCAGCAGCTTAAGATCCAGCTCCCCCTACAATGAGCAGTTCTTC. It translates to CASSLRSSSPYNEQFF. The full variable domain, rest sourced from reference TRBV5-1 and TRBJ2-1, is KAGVTQTPRYLIKTRGQQVTLSCSPISGHRSVSWYQQTPGQGLQFLFEYFSETQRNKGNFPGRFSGRQFSNSRSEMNVSTLELGDSALYLCASSLRSSSPYNEQFFGPGTRLTVL.

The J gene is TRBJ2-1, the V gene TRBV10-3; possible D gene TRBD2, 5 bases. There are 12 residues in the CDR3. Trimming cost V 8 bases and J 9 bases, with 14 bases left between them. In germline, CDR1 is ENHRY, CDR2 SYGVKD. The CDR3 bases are TGTGCCATCTCAAGCGGTTCGGGTGAGCAGTTCTTC. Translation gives CAISSGSGEQFF.

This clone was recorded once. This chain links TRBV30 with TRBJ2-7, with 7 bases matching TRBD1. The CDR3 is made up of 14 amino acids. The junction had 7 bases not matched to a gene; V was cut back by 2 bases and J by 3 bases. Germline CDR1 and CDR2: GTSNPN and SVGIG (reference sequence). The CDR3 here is CAWSKGGSGYEQYF. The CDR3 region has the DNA TGTGCCTGGAGTAAAGGGGGCTCTGGCTACGAGCAGTACTTC.

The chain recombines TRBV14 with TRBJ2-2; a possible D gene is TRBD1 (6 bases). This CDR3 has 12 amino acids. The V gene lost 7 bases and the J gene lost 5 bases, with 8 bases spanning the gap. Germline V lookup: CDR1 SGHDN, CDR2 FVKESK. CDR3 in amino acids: CASNRATGELFF. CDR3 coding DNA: TGTGCCAGCAACAGGGCAACCGGGGAGCTGTTTTTT.

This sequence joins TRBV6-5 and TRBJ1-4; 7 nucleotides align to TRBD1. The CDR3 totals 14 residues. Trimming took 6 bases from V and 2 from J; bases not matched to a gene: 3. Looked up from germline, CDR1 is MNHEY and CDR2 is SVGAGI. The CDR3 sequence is CASRSRGTNEKLFF. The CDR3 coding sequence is TGTGCCAGCAGGTCCAGGGGGACTAATGAAAAACTGTTTTTT.

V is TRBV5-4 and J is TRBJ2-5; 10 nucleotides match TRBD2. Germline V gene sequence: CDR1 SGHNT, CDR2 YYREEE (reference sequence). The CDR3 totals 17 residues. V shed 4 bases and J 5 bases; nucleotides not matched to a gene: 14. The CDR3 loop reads CASSQDGLAETGETQYF. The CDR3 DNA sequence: TGTGCCAGCAGCCAGGACGGACTAGCGGAAACAGGGGAGACCCAGTACTTC.

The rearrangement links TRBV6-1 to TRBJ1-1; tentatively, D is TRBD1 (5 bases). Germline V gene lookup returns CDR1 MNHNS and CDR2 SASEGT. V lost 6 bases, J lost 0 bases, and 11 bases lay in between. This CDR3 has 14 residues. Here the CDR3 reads CASRRTDMNTEAFF. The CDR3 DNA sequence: TGTGCCAGCAGGCGGACGGACATGAACACTGAAGCTTTCTTT.

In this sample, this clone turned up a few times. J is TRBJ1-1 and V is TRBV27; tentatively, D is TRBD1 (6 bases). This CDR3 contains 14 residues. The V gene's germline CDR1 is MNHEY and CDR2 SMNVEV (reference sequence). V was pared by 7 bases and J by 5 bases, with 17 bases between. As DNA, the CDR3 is TGTGCCAGCACTTCGACAGGAGGCGAAACTGAAGCTTTCTTT. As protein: CASTSTGGETEAFF.

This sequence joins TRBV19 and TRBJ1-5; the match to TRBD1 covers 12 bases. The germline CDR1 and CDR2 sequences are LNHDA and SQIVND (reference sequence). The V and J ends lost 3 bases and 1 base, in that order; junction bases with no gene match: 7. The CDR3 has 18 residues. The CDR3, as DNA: TGTGCCAGTAGTATCGGGACAGGGGGCTCTCTAAGCAATCAGCCCCAGCATTTT. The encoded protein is CASSIGTGGSLSNQPQHF.

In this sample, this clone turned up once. This chain's CDR3 is CASSANLGRGAYGYTF. The CDR3 DNA sequence: TGTGCCAGCAGCGCGAATCTTGGGCGGGGGGCTTATGGCTACACCTTC. The chain joins TRBV5-5 to TRBJ1-2, with a weak D call TRBD1 (6 bases). Germline V gene sequence: CDR1 SGHKS, CDR2 YYEKEE (reference sequence). V was pared by 4 bases and J by 5 bases, with 21 bases between. The CDR3 covers 16 residues.

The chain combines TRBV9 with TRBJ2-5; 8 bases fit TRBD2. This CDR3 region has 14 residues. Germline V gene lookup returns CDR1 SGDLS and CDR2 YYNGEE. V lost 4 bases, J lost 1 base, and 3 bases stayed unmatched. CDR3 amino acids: CASSFSGAQETQYF. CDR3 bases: TGTGCCAGCAGCTTTAGCGGGGCCCAAGAGACCCAGTACTTC. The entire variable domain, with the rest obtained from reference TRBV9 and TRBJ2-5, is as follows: DSGVTQTPKHLITATGQRVTLRCSPRSGDLSVYWYQQSLDQGLQFLIQYYNGEERAKGNILERFSAQQFPDLHSELNLSSLELGDSALYFCASSFSGAQETQYFGPGTRLLVL.

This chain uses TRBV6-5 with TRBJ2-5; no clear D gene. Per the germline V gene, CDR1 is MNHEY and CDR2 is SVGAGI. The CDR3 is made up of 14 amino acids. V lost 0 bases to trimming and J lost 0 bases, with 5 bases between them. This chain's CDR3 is CASSYSRNQETQYF. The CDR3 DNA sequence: TGTGCCAGCAGTTACTCGAGGAACCAAGAGACCCAGTACTTC.

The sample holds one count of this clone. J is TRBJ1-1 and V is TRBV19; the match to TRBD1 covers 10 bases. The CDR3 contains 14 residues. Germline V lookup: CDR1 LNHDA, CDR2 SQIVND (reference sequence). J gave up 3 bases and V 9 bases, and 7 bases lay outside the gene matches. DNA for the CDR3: TGTGCCAGCGGGACAGGGGTAAGGGACACTGAAGCTTTCTTT. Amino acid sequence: CASGTGVRDTEAFF.

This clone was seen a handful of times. CDR3 sequence (DNA): TGTGCCTGGGCTGACCGAACTGAAGCTTTCTTT. Translation: CAWADRTEAFF. The chain uses TRBV30 and TRBJ1-1, with no clear D. This CDR3 is 11 amino acids long. Germline values: CDR1 GTSNPN, CDR2 SVGIG (reference sequence). The ends were cut back, 5 bases at V and 5 bases at J, with 9 bases in the middle.

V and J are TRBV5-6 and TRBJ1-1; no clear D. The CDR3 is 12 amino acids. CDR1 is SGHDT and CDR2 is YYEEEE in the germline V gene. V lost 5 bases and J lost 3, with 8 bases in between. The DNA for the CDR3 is TGTGCCAGCAGACTCGATCACACTGAAGCTTTCTTT. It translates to CASRLDHTEAFF.

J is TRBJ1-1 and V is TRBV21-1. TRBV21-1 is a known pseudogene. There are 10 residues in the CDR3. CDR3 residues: CASTGRGAFF. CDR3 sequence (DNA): TGTGCCAGCACCGGGCGGGGGGCTTTCTTT.

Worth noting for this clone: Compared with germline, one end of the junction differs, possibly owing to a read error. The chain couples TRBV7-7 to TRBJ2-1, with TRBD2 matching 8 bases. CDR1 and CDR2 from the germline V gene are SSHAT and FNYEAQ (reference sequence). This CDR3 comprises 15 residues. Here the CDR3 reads CASSFILADYNEQFF. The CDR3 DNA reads TGTGCTAGCAGCTTTATACTAGCGGACTACAATGAGCAGTTCTTC.

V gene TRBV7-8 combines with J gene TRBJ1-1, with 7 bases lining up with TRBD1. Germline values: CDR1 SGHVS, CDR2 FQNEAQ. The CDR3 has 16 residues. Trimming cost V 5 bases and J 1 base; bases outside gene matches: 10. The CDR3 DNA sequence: TGTGCCAGCAGCCTCCTACAGGGGCGCGCGAACACTGAAGCTTTCTTT. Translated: CASSLLQGRANTEAFF.

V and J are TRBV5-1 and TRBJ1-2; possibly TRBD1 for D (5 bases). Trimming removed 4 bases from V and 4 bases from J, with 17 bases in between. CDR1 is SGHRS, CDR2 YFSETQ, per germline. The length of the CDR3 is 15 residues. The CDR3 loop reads CASSQGPVSLYGYTF. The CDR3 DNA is TGCGCCAGCAGCCAGGGACCTGTCAGCCTCTATGGCTACACCTTC.